Each of the 29 T cell receptor beta chains below was sequenced from the same sample in a study of shared clonotypes between healthy human individuals. Sequencing used immunoSEQ multiplex PCR; TCRdb keeps in-frame clones, though not all of them. Of approximately 1,500,000 clones in the sample, approximately 97% were seen once. Source material: naive CD4+ T cells sorted from blood. The subset denotes: CD45RA+ positively selected. These TCRs come from a man in his thirties or forties in good health.

About this clone itself: This sample also contains other DNA sequences that code for the same CDR3. The gene calls are TRBV27 and TRBJ2-7, with D possibly being TRBD1 or TRBD2 (5 bases each). The germline gives CDR1 MNHEY, CDR2 SMNVEV (reference sequence). CDR3 length: 14 residues. V was cut by 6 bases and J by 3 bases, with 15 bases left in between. CDR3 residues: CASSFSGRGYEQYF. The CDR3 nucleotides read TGTGCCAGCAGCTTTTCGGGACGGGGCTACGAGCAGTACTTC.

A remark on this clone: The same CDR3 arises from other DNA sequences in this sample as well. The genes are TRBV20-1 and TRBJ1-3; D uncertain. V lost 5 bases to trimming and J lost 7 bases, with 9 bases between them. CDR1 DFQATT and CDR2 SNEGSKA come from the germline V gene (reference sequence). The CDR3 contains 11 residues. The CDR3 loop is CSAPSGNTIYF. Written as DNA, the CDR3 is TGCAGTGCTCCCTCGGGGAACACCATATATTTT.

V and J are TRBV5-1 and TRBJ2-3, with 12 bases identical to TRBD1. The germline gives CDR1 SGHRS, CDR2 YFSETQ. This CDR3 spans 15 amino acids. The V gene end was trimmed by 5 bases and the J gene end by 6 bases; junction bases not matched to a gene: 7. CDR3 sequence reads: CASSPGTGGMDTQYF. CDR3 bases: TGCGCCAGCAGTCCAGGGACAGGGGGCATGGATACGCAGTATTTT.

This chain links TRBV5-3 with TRBJ1-5; 7 bases map to TRBD1. TRBV5-3 is an open reading frame, and its role is uncertain. After removal of 8 bases from V and 6 bases from J, the junction contained 8 bases not matched to a gene. The CDR3 has 13 residues. This CDR3 is CASRLQGSQPQHF. CDR3 nucleotides: TGTGCCAGCAGGCTACAGGGGAGTCAGCCCCAGCATTTT.

The chain is built from TRBV7-2 and TRBJ2-1, with unresolved D. CDR3 length: 13 amino acids. V was shortened by 5 bases and J by 4 bases, with 9 bases between the two germline ends. Per germline, CDR1 SGHTA and CDR2 FQGNSA. CDR3 in amino acids: CASSMDAYNEQFF. The CDR3 nucleotides are TGTGCCAGCAGCATGGACGCTTACAATGAGCAGTTCTTC. The full variable domain, in which reference TRBV7-2 and TRBJ2-1 provide the parts outside the CDR3, is GAGVSQSPSNKVTEKGKDVELRCDPISGHTALYWYRQSLGQGLEFLIYFQGNSAPDKSGLPSDRFSAERTGGSVSTLTIQRTQQEDSAVYLCASSMDAYNEQFFGPGTRLTVL.

This sequence joins TRBV2 and TRBJ2-1, with D hard to call. Per germline, CDR1 SNHLY and CDR2 FYNNEI. The CDR3 length is 15 residues. The V gene lost 5 bases and the J gene lost 0 bases, with 11 bases spanning the gap. The CDR3 bases are TGTGCCAGCAGTCCAGACGGAAGCTCCTACAATGAGCAGTTCTTC. It encodes CASSPDGSSYNEQFF.

V and J are TRBV30 and TRBJ2-1; 11 bases match TRBD2. The CDR3 loop spans 17 amino acids. Germline V gene sequence: CDR1 GTSNPN, CDR2 SVGIG (reference sequence). V trimming: 3 bases; J trimming: 4 bases; junction bases outside the gene matches: 11. The CDR3 reads CAWRPLPGLAEYNEQFF. CDR3 nucleotide sequence: TGTGCCTGGAGACCCCTCCCGGGACTAGCGGAATACAATGAGCAGTTCTTC. The full variable domain, rest sourced from reference TRBV30 and TRBJ2-1, is SQTIHQWPATLVQPVGSPLSLECTVEGTSNPNLYWYRQAAGRGLQLLFYSVGIGQISSEVPQNLSASRPQDRQFILSSKKLLLSDSGFYLCAWRPLPGLAEYNEQFFGPGTRLTVL.

The CDR3 region is CASMGDRATGANVLTF. Written as DNA, the CDR3 is TGTGCCAGCATGGGGGACAGGGCTACTGGGGCCAACGTCCTGACTTTC. The chain recombines TRBV27 with TRBJ2-6; 9 bases are a match to TRBD1. Unmatched junction bases numbered 6, after V lost 7 bases and J lost 2 bases. The CDR3 is made up of 16 amino acids. CDR1 MNHEY and CDR2 SMNVEV come from the germline V gene (reference sequence).

This clone was detected only once. The chain carries TRBV19 and TRBJ1-4; D not certain. Trimming cost V 0 bases and J 7 bases, with 0 bases left between them. CDR3 size: 11 residues. The germline gives CDR1 LNHDA, CDR2 SQIVND (reference sequence). The DNA of the CDR3 is TGTGCCAGTAGTATAGATGAAAAACTGTTTTTT. This translates into CASSIDEKLFF.

J is TRBJ2-7 and V is TRBV28; D gene unclear. The germline V and J ends were trimmed by 2 bases and 2 bases, with 13 bases remaining between them. The CDR3 consists of 15 residues. Germline V CDR1 and CDR2: MDHEN, SYDVKM. In nucleotides, the CDR3 is TGTGCCAGCAGTTTAGGGCCAGGCTTTACCTACGAGCAGTACTTC. This encodes CASSLGPGFTYEQYF.

The chain uses TRBV18 and TRBJ1-3; a weak D match, TRBD1 (5 bases). CDR1 and CDR2 (germline): KGHSH, LQKENI. Trimming stripped 2 bases from V and 4 bases from J, with 15 bases between. The CDR3 contains 16 residues. This CDR3 is CASSPGTPSAGNTIYF. CDR3 coding DNA: TGTGCCAGCTCACCAGGGACGCCCTCTGCGGGAAACACCATATATTTT.

V and J are TRBV21-1 and TRBJ2-1. TRBV21-1 is designated a pseudogene. The CDR3 loop spans 17 amino acids. CDR3 in amino acids: CASSNGGGESSYNEQFF. DNA of the CDR3: TGTGCCAGCAGCAATGGTGGGGGAGAAAGCTCCTACAATGAGCAGTTCTTC.

Points on this clone: The same CDR3 is also encoded by other DNA sequences in this sample. The chain couples TRBV10-3 to TRBJ1-3; D unclear. The CDR3 extends over 14 amino acids. V lost 4 bases, J lost 0 bases, and 7 bases lay in between. Germline assignment: CDR1 ENHRY and CDR2 SYGVKD. CDR3 loop: CAISGQSSGNTIYF. CDR3 nucleotides: TGTGCCATCAGTGGGCAGTCCTCTGGAAACACCATATATTTT.

This clone was recorded a few times. V gene TRBV6-1 combines with J gene TRBJ1-1, with D hard to call. The CDR3 runs to 14 residues. Germline values: CDR1 MNHNS, CDR2 SASEGT. Trimming removed 3 bases at V and 11 bases at J, with 19 bases between. The CDR3 reads CASSEDFSVGRAFF. CDR3 DNA sequence: TGTGCCAGCAGTGAGGACTTCTCGGTGGGTCGGGCTTTCTTT.

This clone was seen once. The rearrangement joins TRBV18 to TRBJ2-5; no reliable D call. Germline V gene sequence: CDR1 KGHSH, CDR2 LQKENI. V lost 0 bases to trimming and J lost 5 bases, with 10 bases between them. The CDR3 spans 14 residues. CDR3 in DNA: TGTGCCAGCTCACCACCAATTAGTTCCGAGACCCAGTACTTC. Its protein product is CASSPPISSETQYF.

The rearrangement joins TRBV6-5 to TRBJ1-4; D not resolved. The CDR3 totals 14 residues. The germline gives CDR1 MNHEY, CDR2 SVGAGI. Deletions cut 0 bases from V and 4 bases from J, with 6 bases between. The CDR3: CASSYSELNEKLFF. The CDR3 nucleotides are TGTGCCAGCAGTTACTCAGAGCTTAATGAAAAACTGTTTTTT.

This clone is a singleton in its sample. The chain links TRBV29-1 to TRBJ2-2; D not certain. Trimming took 4 bases from V and 1 from J, leaving 7 bases between them. The CDR3 sequence is 13 residues long. The germline V gene has CDR1 SQVTM and CDR2 ANQGSEA. The CDR3 sequence is CSVAHLNTGELFF. The CDR3, as DNA: TGCAGCGTTGCGCACTTGAACACCGGGGAGCTGTTTTTT.

Here the CDR3 DNA reads TGTGCCAGCAGGCTACAGGGGGCTGGCACTGAAGCTTTCTTT. Protein product: CASRLQGAGTEAFF. V gene TRBV27 combines with J gene TRBJ1-1; 9 bases are a match to TRBD1. Germline values: CDR1 MNHEY, CDR2 SMNVEV (reference sequence). The J segment lost 4 bases and the V segment lost 6 bases, leaving 6 bases of the junction unmatched. The CDR3 covers 14 residues.

This clone was detected once. The sample contains more than one DNA sequence encoding this CDR3. The chain couples TRBV5-1 to TRBJ2-5; TRBD1 matches at 9 bases. The germline gives CDR1 SGHRS, CDR2 YFSETQ. The CDR3 consists of 14 residues. With V trimmed by 4 bases and J by 2 bases, 3 bases remained unmatched. Here the CDR3 reads CASSAGQGQETQYF. The CDR3 DNA follows: TGCGCCAGCAGCGCGGGACAGGGTCAAGAGACCCAGTACTTC.

CDR3 nucleotides: TGTGCCAGCAGTAGAGGACGGCTAAGCTCCTACGAGCAGTACTTC. It encodes CASSRGRLSSYEQYF. This chain links TRBV28 with TRBJ2-7; D unclear. The V gene's germline CDR1 is MDHEN and CDR2 SYDVKM. This CDR3 has 15 residues. The V end was cut by 5 bases, the J end by 0 bases, with 14 bases between. The variable domain in full, with the rest retrieved from reference TRBV28 and TRBJ2-7, is DVKVTQSSRYLVKRTGEKVFLECVQDMDHENMFWYRQDPGLGLRLIYFSYDVKMKEKGDIPEGYSVSREKKERFSLILESASTNQTSMYLCASSRGRLSSYEQYFGPGTRLTVT.

The genes are TRBV5-1 and TRBJ2-7; the match to TRBD1 covers 7 bases. Germline-derived CDR1 and CDR2 are SGHRS and YFSETQ. This CDR3 is 13 amino acids long. V lost 4 bases, J lost 5 bases, and 6 bases stayed unmatched. In DNA form, the CDR3 reads TGCGCCAGCAGCCCCACAGGGGTTCACGAGCAGTACTTC. It is translated as CASSPTGVHEQYF.

In regard to this clone: This specimen includes other DNA sequences encoding the same CDR3. J is TRBJ2-1 and V is TRBV5-1; 7 nucleotides agree with TRBD2. The CDR3 runs to 15 residues. The V gene end was trimmed by 4 bases and the J gene end by 1 base; junction bases not matched to a gene: 5. Germline V gene data show CDR1 as SGHRS and CDR2 as YFSETQ. The CDR3: CASSSGDGSYNEQFF. CDR3 DNA: TGCGCCAGCAGCAGCGGGGACGGGTCCTACAATGAGCAGTTCTTC.

The rearrangement uses TRBV14 and TRBJ2-4, with TRBD2 identical over 11 bases. CDR1 SGHDN and CDR2 FVKESK come from the germline V gene. This CDR3 contains 14 residues. V lost 4 bases, J lost 6 bases, and 2 bases stayed unmatched. The chain's CDR3 is CASSPGTSGNIQYF. The DNA for the CDR3 is TGTGCCAGCAGCCCGGGGACTAGCGGAAACATTCAGTACTTC.

This clone was picked up one time. The chain couples TRBV7-6 to TRBJ2-1; 7 bases are shared with TRBD2. Trimming removed 4 bases from V and 2 bases from J; junction bases left unmatched: 8. This CDR3 region has 16 residues. Germline CDR1 SGHVS, CDR2 FNYEAQ. The CDR3 protein is CASSSTRGRAYNEQFF. For the CDR3, the DNA is TGTGCCAGCAGCTCTACGCGCGGGAGAGCCTACAATGAGCAGTTCTTC.

The gene calls are TRBV9 and TRBJ1-4; unclear D gene. Germline CDR1 and CDR2: SGDLS and YYNGEE. This CDR3 comprises 14 residues. Trimming shortened V by 0 bases and J by 8 bases, and 11 bases separated the two germline ends. In DNA form, the CDR3 reads TGTGCCAGCAGCGTAGGGCGGGGTTCCGAAAAACTGTTTTTT. This translates into CASSVGRGSEKLFF.

The rearrangement links TRBV2 to TRBJ1-3, with D possibly TRBD1 on 5 matching bases. V lost 1 base and J 4 bases, leaving 11 bases between the germline ends. Germline V gene sequence: CDR1 SNHLY, CDR2 FYNNEI. This CDR3 has 15 amino acids. The DNA of the CDR3 is TGTGCCAGCAGTGAAGTAGAGGGGCCAGGAAACACCATATATTTT. Translating it yields CASSEVEGPGNTIYF.

About this clone: Other DNA sequences of this sample code for an identical CDR3. The chain combines TRBV19 with TRBJ2-2, with 8 bases fitting TRBD2. Trimming cost V 0 bases and J 2 bases; bases outside gene matches: 5. Germline V CDR1 and CDR2: LNHDA, SQIVND (reference sequence). There are 17 residues in the CDR3. The CDR3 region has the DNA TGTGCCAGTAGTATAGATCGAGGACTAGCAAACACCGGGGAGCTGTTTTTT. This encodes CASSIDRGLANTGELFF.

For this clone: The identical CDR3 is also encoded by other nucleotide sequences in the sample. The rearrangement links TRBV5-1 to TRBJ1-1; D is unresolved. The length of the CDR3 is 14 residues. V lost 4 bases, J lost 1 base, and 11 bases lay in between. CDR1 SGHRS and CDR2 YFSETQ come from the germline V gene. The CDR3 DNA reads TGCGCCAGCAGCCCCAGGACCGAGAACACTGAAGCTTTCTTT. Translation gives CASSPRTENTEAFF.

The chain's CDR3 is CATSRATGTGPYNEQFF. CDR3 nucleotides: TGTGCCACCAGCAGAGCCACCGGGACGGGACCCTACAATGAGCAGTTCTTC. V usage is TRBV15 and J usage is TRBJ2-1, with D possibly called TRBD1 or TRBD2 (5 bases each). CDR1 and CDR2 from the germline V gene are LNHNV and YYDKDF (reference sequence). Trimming cost V 1 base and J 2 bases, with 15 bases left between them. This CDR3 is built from 17 residues.